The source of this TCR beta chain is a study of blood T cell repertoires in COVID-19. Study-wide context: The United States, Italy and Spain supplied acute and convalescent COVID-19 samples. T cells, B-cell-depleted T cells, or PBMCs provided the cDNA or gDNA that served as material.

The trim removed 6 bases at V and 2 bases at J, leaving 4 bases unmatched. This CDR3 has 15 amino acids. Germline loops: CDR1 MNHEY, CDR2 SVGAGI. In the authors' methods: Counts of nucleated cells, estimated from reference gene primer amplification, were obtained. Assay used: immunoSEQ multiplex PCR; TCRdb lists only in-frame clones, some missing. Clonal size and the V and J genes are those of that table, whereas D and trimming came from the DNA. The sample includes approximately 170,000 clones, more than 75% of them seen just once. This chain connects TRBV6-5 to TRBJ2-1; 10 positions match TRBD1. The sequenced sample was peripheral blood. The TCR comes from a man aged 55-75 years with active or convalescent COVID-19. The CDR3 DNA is TGTGCCAGCAGATTGACAGGGGGCGCCTACAATGAGCAGTTCTTC. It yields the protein CASRLTGGAYNEQFF.